This T cell receptor beta chain was found in a study of radiotherapy plus CTLA-4 blockade in lung cancer. This clone was seen a single time. The CDR3 covers 16 residues. Looked up from germline, CDR1 is SGHDT and CDR2 is YYEEEE. V shed 4 bases and J 2 bases; nucleotides not matched to a gene: 9. The protocol was immunoSEQ multiplex PCR, while the TCRdb copy is restricted to in-frame clones and leaves out a portion. The sample comprises about 15,000 clones, roughly two thirds of which are singletons, and roughly 50% rests with the top ten. Here the sequenced sample was peripheral blood, taken from a patient treated with radiotherapy plus ipilimumab. This TCR derives from a human donor with non-small cell lung cancer whose response to radiotherapy plus ipilimumab could not be evaluated. The rearrangement uses TRBV5-6 and TRBJ1-5; TRBD1 matches at 7 bases. The CDR3 coding sequence is TGTGCCAGCAGCACTACCCCAGGGGGAGGCAATCAGCCCCAGCATTTT. Translating it yields CASSTTPGGGNQPQHF.